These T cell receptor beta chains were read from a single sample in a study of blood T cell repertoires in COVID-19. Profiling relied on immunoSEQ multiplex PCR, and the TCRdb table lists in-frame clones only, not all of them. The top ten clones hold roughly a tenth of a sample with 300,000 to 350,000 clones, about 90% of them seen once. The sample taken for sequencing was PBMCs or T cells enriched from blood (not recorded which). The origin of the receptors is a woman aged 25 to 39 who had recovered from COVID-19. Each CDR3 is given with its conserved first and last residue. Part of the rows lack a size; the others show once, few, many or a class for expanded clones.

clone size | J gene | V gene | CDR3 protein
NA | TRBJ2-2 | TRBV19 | CASKDRASTGELFF
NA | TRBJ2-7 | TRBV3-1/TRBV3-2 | CASSQDRTSFREQYF
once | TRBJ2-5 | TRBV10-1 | CASSESHSGKTQYF
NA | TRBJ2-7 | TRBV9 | CASSVDPGGYSEQYF
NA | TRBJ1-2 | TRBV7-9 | CASTTIPLLANYGYTF
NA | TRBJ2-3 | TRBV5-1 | CASSSSRGGGTDTQYF
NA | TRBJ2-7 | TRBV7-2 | CASSPGTGYEQYF
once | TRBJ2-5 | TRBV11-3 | CASSLGTSGDQETQYF
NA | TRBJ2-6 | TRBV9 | CASSVGASLSGANVLTF
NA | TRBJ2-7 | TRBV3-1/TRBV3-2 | CASSQSEGYEQYF
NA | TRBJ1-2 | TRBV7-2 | CASSFMAGGYGYTF
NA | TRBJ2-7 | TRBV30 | CAWKPPAGREQYF
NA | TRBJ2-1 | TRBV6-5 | CASTGGGSYEQFF
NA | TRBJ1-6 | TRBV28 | CASRKTSGQGGTPLHF
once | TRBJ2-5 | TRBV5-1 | CASSLPSETQYF
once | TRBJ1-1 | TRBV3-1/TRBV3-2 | CASSQEWTGYTEAFF
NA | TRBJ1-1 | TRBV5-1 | CASSFIRGQNTEAFF
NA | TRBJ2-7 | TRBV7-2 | CASSSGPGQGTHEQYF
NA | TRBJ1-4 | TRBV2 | CASHPGREREKLFF
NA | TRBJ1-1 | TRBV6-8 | CASSYSTHIEGACRSTEAFF
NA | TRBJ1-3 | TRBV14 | CASSQGQAGNTIYF
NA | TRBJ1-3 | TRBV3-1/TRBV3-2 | CASSQTDRGSGNTIYF
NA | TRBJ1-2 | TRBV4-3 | CASSQAGATGYGYTF
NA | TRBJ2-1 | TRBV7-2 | CASSLWFRSPSYNEQFF
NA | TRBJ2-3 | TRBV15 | CATSKPGLAGPYPTDTQYF
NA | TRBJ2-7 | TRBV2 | CASTGLRGVRAPEQYF
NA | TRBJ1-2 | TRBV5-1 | CASSSRDFNYGYTF
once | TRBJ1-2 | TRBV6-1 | CASSAGQGARNYGYTF
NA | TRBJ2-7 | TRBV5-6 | CASSWNPGAYEQYF
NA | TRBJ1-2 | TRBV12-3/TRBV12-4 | CASSERLGHGYTF
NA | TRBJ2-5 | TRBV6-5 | CASRQDRGRETQYF
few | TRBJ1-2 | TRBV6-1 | CASSENLPGTGYGYTF
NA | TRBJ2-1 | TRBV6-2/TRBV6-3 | CASSSGRGTSGTTPRYNEQFF
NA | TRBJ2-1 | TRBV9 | CASSVTSGSQNEQFF
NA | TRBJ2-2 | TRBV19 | CASSLLIGGTGELFF
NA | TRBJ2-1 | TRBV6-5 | CASSLRGRRDEQFF
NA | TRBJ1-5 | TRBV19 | CASSISSTIVPQHF
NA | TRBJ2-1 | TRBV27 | CASSLSIPGLAGADEQFF
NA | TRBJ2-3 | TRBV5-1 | CASSLAGTSGSADTQYF
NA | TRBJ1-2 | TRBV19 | CASTRSDIYYGYTF
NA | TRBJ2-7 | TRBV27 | CASTVWAEPQQYF